This section outlines one T cell receptor (beta chain) sequence together with its context. This record comes from a study of human T cells and chemical hapten exposure. TCRdb processed the RACE reads anew with MiXCR; each CDR3 protein has one entry. The sample lists about 180,000 distinct CDR3 sequences; around 30% were seen once. The time point is: pre-sensitization, week 0. Treatment meaning: therapeutic diphenylcyclopropenone sensitization with weekly scalp DPC. V dropped 6 bases and J dropped 0 bases, with 17 bases sitting between them. The V gene's germline CDR1 is SQVTM and CDR2 ANQGSEA. The CDR3 runs 15 residues.

This clonotype originated in a woman in her thirties with alopecia areata. Some clones in this sample may be carry-over from other donors' samples. The sequenced sample was whole blood, obtained in connection with sensitization to the hapten diphenylcyclopropenone (DPC). The rearrangement joins TRBV29-1 to TRBJ1-2; D perhaps matches TRBD1 (5 bases). The CDR3 region is CSVVLQGRTNYGYTF. The CDR3 DNA follows: TGCAGCGTAGTACTTCAGGGAAGGACTAACTATGGCTACACCTTC.